Following are 30 T cell receptor beta chains from one sample sequenced in a study of T-cell reconstitution after alpha-beta-depleted transplantation in children. Unique molecular identifiers featured in how the TCRbeta library was prepared. A single record per CDR3 protein comes from TCRdb applying MiXCR to the PCR reads. This table holds about 870,000 distinct CDR3 sequences, under 20% found once. The sequenced sample was PBMCs, mostly from graft donor cells, obtained 360 days after TCRalphabeta/CD19-depleted stem cell transplant. The receptors originated from a male patient under 18 who had a stem cell transplant for acute lymphoblastic leukemia, so the T cells may come from the graft donor.

This rearrangement joins TRBV20-1 to TRBJ2-7; D remains ambiguous. V gave up 4 bases and J gave up 2 bases, with 12 bases separating them. The V gene's germline CDR1 is DFQATT and CDR2 SNEGSKA (reference sequence). CDR3 size: 13 residues. The CDR3 is CSATPTSAYEQYF. The CDR3 DNA sequence: TGCAGTGCTACCCCGACTTCTGCCTACGAGCAGTACTTC.

This sequence joins TRBV12-3 or TRBV12-4 and TRBJ2-1; D gene unclear. Trimming removed 3 bases from V and 4 bases from J, with 10 bases in between. The CDR3 loop spans 14 amino acids. CDR3 sequence (DNA): TGTGCCAGCAGTTTCCCTAGTTATTACAATGAGCAGTTCTTC. The encoded protein is CASSFPSYYNEQFF.

This clonotype was seen more than once but under ten times. This sequence joins TRBV5-8 and TRBJ2-7; the D call may be TRBD1 or TRBD2 (5 bases each). Germline CDR1 is SGHTS and CDR2 is YDEGEE. This CDR3 is 14 amino acids long. Trimming removed 2 bases at V and 6 bases at J, with 15 bases between. The DNA for the CDR3 is TGTGCCAGCAGCTTCCCGGGACGGACTTCCGAGCAGTACTTC. Encoded protein: CASSFPGRTSEQYF.

The gene calls are TRBV4-1 and TRBJ2-7; D gene unclear. Trimming took off 1 base at V and 2 bases at J, with 15 bases between the two ends. The CDR3 is 16 residues long. Germline V gene data show CDR1 as MGHRA and CDR2 as YSYEKL. CDR3 region: CASSQAHQLPTYEQYF. The CDR3 DNA is TGCGCCAGCAGCCAAGCCCATCAACTACCCACCTACGAGCAGTACTTC.

Many counts were recorded for this clonotype. The rearrangement uses TRBV20-1 and TRBJ2-3, with D tentatively TRBD1 (6 bases). V was clipped by 1 base and J by 0 bases, with 11 bases between them. The CDR3 runs to 15 residues. The V gene's germline CDR1 is DFQATT and CDR2 SNEGSKA (reference sequence). CDR3 residues: CSARVRGTSTDTQYF. CDR3 in DNA: TGCAGTGCTAGAGTTAGGGGGACAAGCACAGATACGCAGTATTTT.

V and J are TRBV24-1 and TRBJ1-2, with no clear D. Between the trimmed V and J ends, which lost 2 bases and 7 bases, there was a span of 13 bases. The CDR3 has 14 residues. From germline, CDR1 is KGHDR and CDR2 SFDVKD. DNA of the CDR3: TGTGCCACCAGTGATTGGCGCGGCGGAGGTGGCTACACCTTC. Translated, it gives CATSDWRGGGGYTF.

The sample holds a few counts of this clonotype. This chain connects TRBV28 to TRBJ1-2, with 9 bases lining up with TRBD1. With 7 bases clipped from V and 2 bases from J, the junction kept 8 bases outside the gene matches. This CDR3 contains 15 residues. The V gene's germline CDR1 is MDHEN and CDR2 SYDVKM. In DNA form, the CDR3 reads TGTGCCAGCATCCCGGGGGACAGGGCCAACTATGGCTACACCTTC. Translating it yields CASIPGDRANYGYTF.

CDR3 DNA sequence: TGCGCCAGCAGCCCCGGCGGGGGGGGGCCCTCCTACGAGCAGTACTTC. This codes for CASSPGGGGPSYEQYF. The chain is built from TRBV5-1 and TRBJ2-7; 9 bases are shared with TRBD2. V dropped 4 bases and J dropped 0; count of bases not matched to a gene: 8. The CDR3 length is 16 residues. CDR1 and CDR2 from the germline V gene are SGHRS and YFSETQ.

This clonotype was recorded at least ten times. The chain is built from TRBV7-6 and TRBJ2-5; D is unresolved. This CDR3 comprises 12 residues. The germline V gene has CDR1 SGHVS and CDR2 FNYEAQ. The V gene lost 5 bases and the J gene lost 5 bases, with 9 bases spanning the gap. This CDR3 reads CASSIGRETQYF. CDR3 in DNA: TGTGCCAGCAGCATAGGACGGGAGACCCAGTACTTC.

DNA for the CDR3: TGCAGCGCCGTGACAGGCTTAAGCTCCTACAATGAGCAGTTCTTC. It translates to CSAVTGLSSYNEQFF. V usage is TRBV29-1 and J usage is TRBJ2-1; D may be TRBD1 (6 bases). CDR1 and CDR2 from the germline V gene are SQVTM and ANQGSEA. Trimming removed 7 bases at V and 0 bases at J, with 16 bases between. This CDR3 has 15 residues.

This clonotype was seen a few times. The genes are TRBV20-1 and TRBJ2-1; 7 bases are shared with TRBD2. Trimming at V came to 1 base and at J to 3 bases, leaving 9 bases not matched to a gene. Per germline, CDR1 DFQATT and CDR2 SNEGSKA (reference sequence). The CDR3 length is 16 residues. The CDR3 bases are TGCAGTGCTAGAGCGTACCCTAGCGGAATCTACAATGAGCAGTTCTTC. Its translation: CSARAYPSGIYNEQFF.

In this sample, this clonotype turned up a few times. This chain connects TRBV29-1 to TRBJ2-7; D is unclear. This CDR3 contains 11 residues. Germline V lookup: CDR1 SQVTM, CDR2 ANQGSEA. V was cut by 7 bases and J by 3 bases, with 10 bases left in between. The CDR3 here is CSATDGYEQYF. Written as DNA, the CDR3 is TGCAGCGCCACGGACGGCTACGAGCAGTACTTC.

The table lists this clonotype with many counts. The chain employs TRBV12-3 or TRBV12-4 and TRBJ2-7, with a possible D match to TRBD1 (6 bases). Trimming removed 3 bases from V and 3 bases from J, with 12 bases in between. The CDR3 covers 14 residues. CDR3 sequence reads: CASSFWVDSYEQYF. The CDR3 nucleotides read TGTGCCAGCAGTTTTTGGGTGGACAGCTACGAGCAGTACTTC.

The rearrangement links TRBV6-1 to TRBJ2-3; 10 positions match TRBD2. Germline-derived CDR1 and CDR2 are MNHNS and SASEGT. This CDR3 has 18 residues. V gave up 0 bases and J gave up 0 bases; unmatched junction bases: 6. The CDR3 DNA reads TGTGCCAGCAGTGAAGCAGGGACTAGCGTATCTAGCACAGATACGCAGTATTTT. This translates into CASSEAGTSVSSTDTQYF.

V and J are TRBV27 and TRBJ2-1, with D perhaps being TRBD1 or TRBD2 (5 bases each). The length of the CDR3 is 19 residues. V lost 5 bases and J lost 3, with 26 bases in between. Germline V CDR1 and CDR2: MNHEY, SMNVEV (reference sequence). This CDR3 reads CASSLRGPGTTYFYNEQFF. The CDR3 coding sequence is TGTGCCAGCAGTCTAAGAGGCCCCGGGACCACTTACTTCTACAATGAGCAGTTCTTC.

V gene TRBV5-1 combines with J gene TRBJ2-7; weak D call: TRBD2 (5 bases). V was trimmed by 2 bases and J by 2 bases, leaving 11 bases between them. The CDR3 has 14 amino acids. The V gene's germline CDR1 is SGHRS and CDR2 YFSETQ. CDR3 DNA: TGCGCCAGCAGCTTAGTCCTGGAGGCCTACGAGCAGTACTTC. It yields the protein CASSLVLEAYEQYF.

This clonotype has a handful of counts. The chain uses TRBV7-7 and TRBJ2-6, with D possibly matching TRBD1 (5 bases). Germline V CDR1 and CDR2: SSHAT, FNYEAQ (reference sequence). CDR3 length: 12 residues. The germline V and J ends were trimmed by 5 bases and 6 bases, with 5 bases remaining between them. The CDR3 here is CASSGAANVLTF. CDR3 DNA: TGTGCCAGCAGCGGGGCGGCCAACGTCCTGACTTTC.

This clonotype showed up many times. This chain links TRBV5-1 with TRBJ2-7; 8 bases align to TRBD2. Trimming cost V 0 bases and J 5 bases; bases outside gene matches: 10. The CDR3 is 16 amino acids. Germline V CDR1 and CDR2: SGHRS, YFSETQ. The chain's CDR3 is CASSLVPGLEAHEQYF. As DNA, the CDR3 is TGCGCCAGCAGCTTGGTCCCGGGACTAGAAGCCCACGAGCAGTACTTC.

This clonotype has ten or more counts. V and J are TRBV6-1 and TRBJ2-5; D is possibly TRBD1 (5 bases). CDR1 MNHNS and CDR2 SASEGT come from the germline V gene. The CDR3 loop spans 14 amino acids. V lost 5 bases and J lost 1, with 11 bases in between. The CDR3 protein is CASSLQGPQETQYF. For the CDR3, the DNA is TGTGCCAGCAGTCTGCAGGGTCCCCAAGAGACCCAGTACTTC.

This clonotype was counted at least ten times. The chain links TRBV7-3 to TRBJ2-1; possibly TRBD2 for D (6 bases). Trimming left V 0 bases short and J 3 bases short, with 9 bases between. This CDR3 is built from 15 residues. CDR1 is SGHTA and CDR2 is FQGTGA in the germline V gene. This CDR3 is CASSLTGGNYNEQFF. As DNA, the CDR3 is TGTGCCAGCAGCTTAACAGGCGGGAACTACAATGAGCAGTTCTTC. The full variable domain, with the rest looked up from reference TRBV7-3 and TRBJ2-1, is GAGVSQTPSNKVTEKGKYVELRCDPISGHTALYWYRQSLGQGPEFLIYFQGTGAADDSGLPNDRFFAVRPEGSVSTLKIQRTERGDSAVYLCASSLTGGNYNEQFFGPGTRLTVL.

The J gene is TRBJ2-5, the V gene TRBV12-3 or TRBV12-4; TRBD2 aligns across 14 bases. V lost 6 bases, J lost 2 bases, and 5 bases stayed unmatched. CDR3 length: 16 amino acids. The CDR3 reads CASRRGLAGGQETQYF. Written as DNA, the CDR3 is TGTGCCAGCAGACGCGGACTAGCGGGAGGTCAAGAGACCCAGTACTTC.

The V and J genes are TRBV7-3 and TRBJ2-7; 7 bases map to TRBD1. Looked up from germline, CDR1 is SGHTA and CDR2 is FQGTGA. Trimming at V came to 4 bases and at J to 6 bases, leaving 9 bases not matched to a gene. CDR3 length: 14 amino acids. The CDR3 DNA reads TGTGCCAGCAGCTCGGGACAGCCGGGGTCCGAGCAGTACTTC. It specifies CASSSGQPGSEQYF.

This chain connects TRBV20-1 to TRBJ2-1; TRBD2 aligns across 12 bases. CDR3 size: 15 residues. Trimming cost V 6 bases and J 2 bases; bases outside gene matches: 5. Germline V gene data show CDR1 as DFQATT and CDR2 as SNEGSKA (reference sequence). The CDR3 region has the DNA TGCAGTGCCTATTCTAGCGGGAGGGCCTACAATGAGCAGTTCTTC. It is translated as CSAYSSGRAYNEQFF.

The genes are TRBV12-3 or TRBV12-4 and TRBJ1-1; 7 bases match TRBD1. Germline trimming cut 2 bases from V and 7 bases from J; bases unmatched to any gene: 1. The CDR3 is 12 amino acids. The CDR3 spells CASSLRTGEAFF. The DNA for the CDR3 is TGTGCCAGCAGTTTAAGGACAGGTGAAGCTTTCTTT.

As regards this clonotype: The CDR3 does not end in the conserved phenylalanine or tryptophan, so this is likely a read error. The V and J genes are TRBV12-3 or TRBV12-4 and TRBJ2-7; 10 bases are a match to TRBD1. J lost 5 bases, V lost 6 bases, and 10 bases had no gene match. The CDR3 sequence is 15 residues long. CDR3 in DNA: TGTGCCAGCAGCATCCCCGGGACAGGGGACAACGAGCAGTACATC. Translated: CASSIPGTGDNEQYI.

This clonotype occurred many times. The chain links TRBV20-1 to TRBJ2-3; the D gene is possibly TRBD2 (6 bases). The CDR3 is made up of 15 amino acids. V lost 0 bases and J lost 2, with 12 bases in between. Germline V gene lookup returns CDR1 DFQATT and CDR2 SNEGSKA (reference sequence). In nucleotides, the CDR3 is TGCAGTGCTAGAGATCTGCTAGCGAACACAGATACGCAGTATTTT. As protein: CSARDLLANTDTQYF.

There are a few counts of this clonotype. V usage is TRBV9 and J usage is TRBJ2-1; no reliable D call. Trimming took 0 bases from V and 10 from J, leaving 8 bases between them. The germline V gene encodes CDR1 SGDLS and CDR2 YYNGEE. The CDR3 is 12 residues long. This CDR3 reads CASSVERAEQFF. The CDR3 DNA follows: TGTGCCAGCAGCGTAGAAAGGGCCGAGCAGTTCTTC.

V usage is TRBV7-9 and J usage is TRBJ2-7; a weak D match, TRBD2 (6 bases). The CDR3 spans 15 residues. Germline-derived CDR1 and CDR2 are SEHNR and FQNEAQ (reference sequence). Trimming shortened V by 1 base and J by 4 bases, and 14 bases separated the two germline ends. The CDR3 spells CASSLEGSGRYEQYF. The CDR3 DNA reads as TGTGCCAGCAGCTTAGAGGGTAGCGGTAGATACGAGCAGTACTTC.

The sample holds a few counts of this clonotype. This chain connects TRBV7-9 to TRBJ2-4; D gene uncertain. In germline, CDR1 is SEHNR, CDR2 FQNEAQ (reference sequence). V was trimmed by 5 bases and J by 12 bases, leaving 14 bases between them. CDR3 length: 12 amino acids. CDR3 DNA sequence: TGTGCCAGCAGCCAAAGGGTCGGGTATCAGTACTTC. It is translated as CASSQRVGYQYF.

This clonotype came up many times. The chain recombines TRBV20-1 with TRBJ2-7, with 9 positions matching TRBD1. This CDR3 spans 16 amino acids. J gave up 5 bases and V 2 bases, and 13 bases lay outside the gene matches. The germline V gene has CDR1 DFQATT and CDR2 SNEGSKA (reference sequence). This CDR3 reads CSARPYSGQGRDEQYF. The CDR3 nucleotides are TGCAGTGCTAGACCCTACTCCGGACAGGGGAGAGACGAGCAGTACTTC.